The 20 T cell receptor beta chains below all came from one sample that was sequenced in a study of blood T cell repertoires in COVID-19. The data were produced by immunoSEQ multiplex PCR, yet TCRdb's version contains in-frame clones alone and is incomplete. The sample includes over 200,000 clones, approximately 86% of them seen just once. Sequenced: peripheral blood. These TCRs come from a woman aged 25 to 39 with COVID-19, enrolled during active disease.

The chain is built from TRBV6-6 and TRBJ1-6; 10 bases match TRBD1. The CDR3 has 16 amino acids. Germline trimming cut 6 bases from V and 5 bases from J; bases unmatched to any gene: 7. Germline values: CDR1 MNHNY, CDR2 SVGAGI (reference sequence). The CDR3 region is CASSHLGTGDNSPLHF. CDR3 DNA: TGTGCCAGCAGCCACCTCGGGACAGGGGATAATTCACCCCTCCACTTT.

The chain is built from TRBV6-5 and TRBJ1-1, with D unresolved. V lost 9 bases and J 0 bases, leaving 14 bases between the germline ends. The CDR3 length is 14 residues. The V gene's germline CDR1 is MNHEY and CDR2 SVGAGI. CDR3 DNA: TGTGCCAGTCGTCCTCGGGTATTGAACACTGAAGCTTTCTTT. This translates into CASRPRVLNTEAFF.

The genes are TRBV6-5 and TRBJ2-1; TRBD2 is a possible D gene (6 bases). CDR1 is MNHEY, CDR2 SVGAGI, per germline. Trimming left V 2 bases short and J 2 bases short, with 10 bases between. This CDR3 has 15 amino acids. Here the CDR3 reads CASSYEGGTYNEQFF. In nucleotides, the CDR3 is TGTGCCAGCAGTTACGAGGGAGGTACCTACAATGAGCAGTTCTTC.

This chain connects TRBV7-3 to TRBJ2-2; D remains ambiguous. There are 17 residues in the CDR3. The V and J ends lost 1 base and 4 bases respectively, with 16 bases between them. Per germline, CDR1 SGHTA and CDR2 FQGTGA. DNA of the CDR3: TGTGCCAGCAGCTTAAGCGGCTATCAAGATTCCACCGGGGAGCTGTTTTTT. Its protein product is CASSLSGYQDSTGELFF. The variable domain in full, completed from reference TRBV7-3 and TRBJ2-2, reads GAGVSQTPSNKVTEKGKYVELRCDPISGHTALYWYRQSLGQGPEFLIYFQGTGAADDSGLPNDRFFAVRPEGSVSTLKIQRTERGDSAVYLCASSLSGYQDSTGELFFGEGSRLTVL.

CDR3 coding DNA: TGTGCCAGTAGTATAGCGACGGGGGGCTACACCTTC. It yields the protein CASSIATGGYTF. The rearrangement uses TRBV19 and TRBJ1-2; no clear D gene. Germline CDR1 LNHDA, CDR2 SQIVND (reference sequence). The V end lost 1 base, the J end lost 8 bases, and 8 bases lay between the germline ends. The CDR3 is 12 amino acids.

In its sample, this clone was seen a few times. The chain couples TRBV9 to TRBJ1-6; D call uncertain. CDR1 and CDR2 from the germline V gene are SGDLS and YYNGEE. Trimming removed 3 bases at V and 5 bases at J, with 6 bases between. The CDR3 length is 13 residues. Written as DNA, the CDR3 is TGTGCCAGCAGCGAATACAATAATTCACCCCTCCACTTT. Translating gives CASSEYNNSPLHF.

This clone was seen only once. V is TRBV19 and J is TRBJ1-1; 7 bases agree with TRBD1. This CDR3 has 14 residues. Germline CDR1 reads LNHDA; CDR2 reads SQIVND (reference sequence). With V trimmed by 5 bases and J by 8 bases, 11 bases remained unmatched. The CDR3 loop is CASSPRDRDSEAFF. In DNA form, the CDR3 reads TGTGCCAGTAGTCCACGGGACCGGGACAGCGAAGCTTTCTTT. The entire variable domain, with the rest obtained from reference TRBV19 and TRBJ1-1, is as follows: DGGITQSPKYLFRKEGQNVTLSCEQNLNHDAMYWYRQDPGQGLRLIYYSQIVNDFQKGDIAEGYSVSREKKESFPLTVTSAQKNPTAFYLCASSPRDRDSEAFFGQGTRLTVV.

The V and J genes are TRBV5-4 and TRBJ2-7, with D tentatively TRBD2 (5 bases). Trimming pared 5 bases from V and 0 bases from J, leaving 15 bases between. There are 15 residues in the CDR3. Germline V gene sequence: CDR1 SGHNT, CDR2 YYREEE (reference sequence). The CDR3 sequence: CASREDFTSSYEQYF. CDR3 DNA: TGTGCCAGCAGAGAGGACTTCACAAGCTCCTACGAGCAGTACTTC.

This chain links TRBV2 with TRBJ1-6; 9 bases match TRBD1. The CDR3 covers 15 residues. Losses at the gene ends were 9 bases for V and 8 bases for J; bases not matched to a gene: 11. CDR1 is SNHLY, CDR2 FYNNEI, per germline. This chain's CDR3 is CARSTSTGGDSPLHF. The CDR3 DNA reads as TGTGCCAGGAGTACCTCGACAGGGGGTGATTCACCCCTCCACTTT.

The chain uses TRBV6-5 and TRBJ1-2, with 10 positions matching TRBD1. The CDR3 is 16 residues long. CDR1 and CDR2 (germline): MNHEY, SVGAGI. V was pared by 4 bases and J by 7 bases, with 12 bases of the junction left unmatched. CDR3 sequence reads: CASSSPPGQGKGGYTF. Here the CDR3 DNA reads TGTGCCAGCAGTTCGCCGCCGGGACAGGGGAAGGGTGGCTACACCTTC.

The rearrangement uses TRBV19 and TRBJ1-1; 9 bases agree with TRBD1. Germline V CDR1 and CDR2: LNHDA, SQIVND (reference sequence). The CDR3 contains 17 residues. Trimming at V came to 7 bases and at J to 3 bases, leaving 15 bases not matched to a gene. The DNA for the CDR3 is TGTGCCAGTACTCCTAGGGGGGGGACAGGGACTTACACTGAAGCTTTCTTT. Translating it yields CASTPRGGTGTYTEAFF.

The chain joins TRBV5-8 to TRBJ2-1; the D gene is possibly TRBD2 (5 bases). With 0 bases removed from V and 3 bases from J, the gap between germline ends came to 7 bases. This CDR3 is built from 14 residues. Germline lookup yields CDR1 SGHTS and CDR2 YDEGEE. CDR3 sequence (DNA): TGTGCCAGCAGCTTGGGACTACTCTACAATGAGCAGTTCTTC. It translates to CASSLGLLYNEQFF.

This clone occurred a few times. This chain connects TRBV6-5 to TRBJ2-5; TRBD1 matches 7 bases. Germline V gene lookup returns CDR1 MNHEY and CDR2 SVGAGI. The junction had 8 bases not matched to a gene; V was cut back by 6 bases and J by 4 bases. This CDR3 is 14 amino acids long. The CDR3 region has the DNA TGTGCCAGCAGCGGCGACAGGGCGTTAGAGACCCAGTACTTC. Translated, it gives CASSGDRALETQYF.

V usage is TRBV7-3 and J usage is TRBJ1-1; 9 bases align to TRBD1. The CDR3 covers 15 residues. Germline trimming cut 2 bases from V and 8 bases from J; bases unmatched to any gene: 9. Germline CDR1 and CDR2: SGHTA and FQGTGA. Here the CDR3 reads CASSLFSRGQGEAFF. In nucleotides, the CDR3 is TGTGCCAGCAGCTTATTTTCTCGGGGACAGGGAGAAGCTTTCTTT.

J is TRBJ2-7 and V is TRBV11-2; weak D call: TRBD1 (5 bases). Germline lookup yields CDR1 SGHAT and CDR2 FQNNGV. CDR3 length: 13 amino acids. V was trimmed by 6 bases and J by 0 bases, leaving 9 bases between them. The CDR3 sequence is CASRPGISYEQYF. The CDR3 nucleotides are TGTGCCAGCAGGCCAGGGATCTCCTACGAGCAGTACTTC.

The chain joins TRBV27 to TRBJ2-7, with TRBD1 matching over 9 bases. The trim removed 9 bases at V and 3 bases at J, leaving 6 bases unmatched. Germline V gene lookup returns CDR1 MNHEY and CDR2 SMNVEV (reference sequence). The length of the CDR3 is 13 residues. The CDR3, as DNA: TGTGCCAGGAGAGGACAGGGGCGCTACGAGCAGTACTTC. Its translation is CARRGQGRYEQYF.

The chain has TRBV9 and TRBJ2-1; the D gene is possibly TRBD2 (5 bases). The CDR3 totals 16 residues. Looked up from germline, CDR1 is SGDLS and CDR2 is YYNGEE. Trimming removed 3 bases from V and 2 bases from J, with 15 bases in between. Here the CDR3 reads CASSARGRLTYNEQFF. As DNA, the CDR3 is TGTGCCAGCAGCGCTCGCGGGCGGCTGACCTACAATGAGCAGTTCTTC.

V gene TRBV5-1 combines with J gene TRBJ2-5; D perhaps matches TRBD1 (5 bases). The CDR3 is made up of 15 amino acids. Per the germline V gene, CDR1 is SGHRS and CDR2 is YFSETQ. Trimming took off 4 bases at V and 1 base at J, with 14 bases between the two ends. In DNA form, the CDR3 reads TGCGCCAGCAGCGCCGAGCCACAGGTCCAAGAGACCCAGTACTTC. Amino acid sequence: CASSAEPQVQETQYF. Full variable domain (outside the CDR3, taken from reference TRBV5-1 and TRBJ2-5): KAGVTQTPRYLIKTRGQQVTLSCSPISGHRSVSWYQQTPGQGLQFLFEYFSETQRNKGNFPGRFSGRQFSNSRSEMNVSTLELGDSALYLCASSAEPQVQETQYFGPGTRLLVL.

This chain uses TRBV5-8 with TRBJ1-2; 7 positions match TRBD1. Germline CDR1 and CDR2: SGHTS and YDEGEE. V lost 4 bases to trimming and J lost 2 bases; unmatched junction nucleotides: 11. This CDR3 comprises 16 residues. Here the CDR3 DNA reads TGTGCCAGCAGCCCACGAAGGGGGCCAGGGAACTATGGCTACACCTTC. Protein: CASSPRRGPGNYGYTF.

This chain links TRBV7-2 with TRBJ2-7, with 14 bases fitting TRBD2. The germline V gene encodes CDR1 SGHTA and CDR2 FQGNSA. The trim removed 5 bases at V and 2 bases at J, leaving 8 bases unmatched. The CDR3 has 17 residues. Written as DNA, the CDR3 is TGTGCCAGCAGCACCCGGACTAGCGGGGGGAACCCCTACGAGCAGTACTTC. Its translation: CASSTRTSGGNPYEQYF.